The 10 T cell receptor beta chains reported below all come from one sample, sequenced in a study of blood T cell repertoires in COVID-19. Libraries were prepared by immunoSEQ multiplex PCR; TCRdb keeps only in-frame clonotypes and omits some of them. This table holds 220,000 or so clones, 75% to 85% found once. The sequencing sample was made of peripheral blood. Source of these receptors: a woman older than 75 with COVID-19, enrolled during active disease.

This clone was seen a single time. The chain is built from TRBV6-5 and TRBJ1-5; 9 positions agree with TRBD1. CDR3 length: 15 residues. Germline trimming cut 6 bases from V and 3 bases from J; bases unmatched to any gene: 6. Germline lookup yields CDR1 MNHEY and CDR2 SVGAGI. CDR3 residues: CASSRGQGYNQPQHF. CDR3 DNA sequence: TGTGCCAGCAGCCGGGGACAGGGCTACAATCAGCCCCAGCATTTT.

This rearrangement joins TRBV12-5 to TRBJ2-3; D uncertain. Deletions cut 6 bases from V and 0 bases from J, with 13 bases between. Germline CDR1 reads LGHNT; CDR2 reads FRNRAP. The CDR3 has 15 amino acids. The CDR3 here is CASGPDSPSTDTQYF. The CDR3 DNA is TGTGCTAGTGGCCCTGACTCTCCTAGCACAGATACGCAGTATTTT.

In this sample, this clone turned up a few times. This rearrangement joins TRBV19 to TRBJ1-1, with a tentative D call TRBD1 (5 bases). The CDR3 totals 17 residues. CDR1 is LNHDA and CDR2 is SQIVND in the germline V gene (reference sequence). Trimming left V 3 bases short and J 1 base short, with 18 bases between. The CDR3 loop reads CASSIRMSWTWNTEAFF. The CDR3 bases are TGTGCCAGTAGTATTCGCATGTCGTGGACATGGAACACTGAAGCTTTCTTT.

The CDR3 reads CASSLYPGQGAKTYNSPLHF. CDR3 sequence (DNA): TGTGCCAGCAGCTTATACCCGGGACAGGGGGCAAAGACCTATAATTCACCCCTCCACTTT. This rearrangement joins TRBV7-8 to TRBJ1-6, with 12 bases aligning to TRBD1. The junction had 10 bases not matched to a gene; V was cut back by 2 bases and J by 2 bases. Germline-derived CDR1 and CDR2 are SGHVS and FQNEAQ. The CDR3 has 20 amino acids.

DNA for the CDR3: TGTGCCAGCAGCGTAGCTACGGGACTAGGGGACCCGGGTGAGCAGTTCTTC. Its protein product is CASSVATGLGDPGEQFF. The chain has TRBV9 and TRBJ2-1; 8 bases fit TRBD2. The CDR3 is made up of 17 amino acids. The germline V gene encodes CDR1 SGDLS and CDR2 YYNGEE. Losses at the gene ends were 0 bases for V and 9 bases for J; bases not matched to a gene: 14.

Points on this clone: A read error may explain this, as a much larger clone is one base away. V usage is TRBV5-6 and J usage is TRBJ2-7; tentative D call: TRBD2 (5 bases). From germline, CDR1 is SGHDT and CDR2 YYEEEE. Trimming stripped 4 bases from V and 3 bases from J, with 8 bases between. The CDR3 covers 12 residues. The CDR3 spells CASSQSGYEQYF. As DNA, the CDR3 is TGTGCCAGCAGCCAGAGCGGCTACGAGCAGTACTTC.

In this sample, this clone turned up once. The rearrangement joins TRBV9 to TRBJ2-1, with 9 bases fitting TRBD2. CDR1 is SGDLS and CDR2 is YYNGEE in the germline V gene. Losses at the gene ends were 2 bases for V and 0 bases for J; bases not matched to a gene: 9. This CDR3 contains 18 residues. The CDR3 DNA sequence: TGTGCCAGCAGCGTTGGAGCGGGGGGCCGCAGCTCCTACAATGAGCAGTTCTTC. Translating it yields CASSVGAGGRSSYNEQFF.

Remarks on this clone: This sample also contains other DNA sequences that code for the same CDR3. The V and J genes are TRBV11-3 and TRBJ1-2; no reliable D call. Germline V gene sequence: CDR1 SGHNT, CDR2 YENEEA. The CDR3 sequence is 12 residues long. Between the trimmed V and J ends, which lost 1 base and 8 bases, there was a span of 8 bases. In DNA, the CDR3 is TGTGCCAGCAGCTTAGGAGGATACGGCTACACCTTC. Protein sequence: CASSLGGYGYTF.

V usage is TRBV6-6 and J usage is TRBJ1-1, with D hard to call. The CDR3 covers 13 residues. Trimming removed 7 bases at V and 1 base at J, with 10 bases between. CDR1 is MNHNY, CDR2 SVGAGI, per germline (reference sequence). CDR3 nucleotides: TGTGCCAGCATGGATCGGGGGAACACTGAAGCTTTCTTT. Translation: CASMDRGNTEAFF.

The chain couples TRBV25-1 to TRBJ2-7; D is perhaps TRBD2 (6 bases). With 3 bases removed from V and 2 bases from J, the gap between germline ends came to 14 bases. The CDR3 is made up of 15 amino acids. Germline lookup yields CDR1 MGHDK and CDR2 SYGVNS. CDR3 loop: CASSDPLGGTYEQYF. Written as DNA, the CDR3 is TGTGCCAGCAGTGATCCCTTGGGAGGAACCTACGAGCAGTACTTC.